One sample yielded the 29 T cell receptor beta chains listed below, sequenced in a study of blood T cells in healthy people across ages. Together with a sample-barcoded 5' primer, a J-beta primer mix was included in a second PCR lasting about 7 to 11 cycles. Each CDR3 protein gets one entry after TCRdb re-called the 5' RACE reads with MiXCR. The sample has roughly 730,000 distinct CDR3 sequences; 56% are singletons. Sequences were obtained from blood. These TCRs come from a middle-aged man in good health.

The rearrangement uses TRBV10-3 and TRBJ2-2, with 8 bases identical to TRBD1. J was trimmed by 3 bases and V by 4 bases; bases with no gene match: 10. The CDR3 sequence is 17 residues long. Germline V gives CDR1 ENHRY, CDR2 SYGVKD. The CDR3 spells CAISGDDRGSYTGELFF. The CDR3 DNA reads as TGTGCCATCAGTGGTGACGACAGGGGATCATACACCGGGGAGCTGTTTTTT.

This rearrangement joins TRBV12-3 or TRBV12-4 to TRBJ1-5, with D perhaps matching TRBD1 (5 bases). V was pared by 5 bases and J by 6 bases, with 17 bases between. The CDR3 has 15 residues. This CDR3 reads CASSPRHGGSQPQHF. The CDR3 nucleotides read TGTGCCAGCAGTCCTCGACACGGGGGGTCTCAGCCCCAGCATTTT.

The CDR3 sequence is CATRNFGSEQFF. CDR3 coding DNA: TGTGCCACCAGGAATTTTGGGTCAGAGCAGTTCTTC. The chain uses TRBV24-1 and TRBJ2-1; no firm D call. Germline CDR1 reads KGHDR; CDR2 reads SFDVKD. The ends were cut back, 7 bases at V and 10 bases at J, with 13 bases in the middle. This CDR3 has 12 amino acids.

This clonotype appeared a few times. J is TRBJ1-1 and V is TRBV21-1; TRBD1, the table's D call, lacks a check against the DNA. TRBV21-1 is annotated as a pseudogene. This CDR3 has 16 residues. For the CDR3, the DNA is TGTGCCAGCAGCCTCCCGGGACATCTGTTAGGTACTGAAGCTTTCTTT. Amino acids: CASSLPGHLLGTEAFF.

The J gene is TRBJ2-1, the V gene TRBV20-1; D may be TRBD2 (5 bases). This CDR3 spans 14 amino acids. The germline gives CDR1 DFQATT, CDR2 SNEGSKA (reference sequence). Trimming pared 8 bases from V and 0 bases from J, leaving 14 bases between. The CDR3 sequence is CSLHTEASYNEQFF. The CDR3 bases are TGCAGTTTGCACACGGAGGCCTCCTACAATGAGCAGTTCTTC.

The V gene is TRBV29-1, the J gene TRBJ2-1; D perhaps matches TRBD1 (5 bases). Trimming cost V 6 bases and J 0 bases, with 18 bases left between them. Germline CDR1 and CDR2: SQVTM and ANQGSEA. The CDR3 runs 16 residues. The CDR3 nucleotides are TGCAGCGTCGTTCAGGGAACAGCAAGCTCCTACAATGAGCAGTTCTTC. As protein: CSVVQGTASSYNEQFF.

V is TRBV27 and J is TRBJ2-3, with TRBD1 matching 9 bases. The CDR3 has 18 amino acids. After removal of 1 base from V and 5 bases from J, the junction contained 13 bases not matched to a gene. Germline CDR1 is MNHEY and CDR2 is SMNVEV (reference sequence). This chain's CDR3 is CASSLFYWTGVGIDTQYF. The CDR3 region has the DNA TGTGCCAGCAGTTTATTCTATTGGACAGGGGTCGGAATAGATACGCAGTATTTT.

Concerning this clonotype: Compared with germline, one end of the junction differs, possibly owing to a read error. This chain links TRBV6-2 or TRBV6-3 with TRBJ2-1, with D perhaps TRBD1 or TRBD2 (6 bases each). The germline V gene has CDR1 MNHEY and CDR2 SVGEGT. CDR3 length equals 18 residues. CDR3 protein: CASSAHNPAGEVYNERFF. CDR3 coding DNA: TGTGCCAGCAGTGCACACAACCCCGCAGGGGAGGTATACAATGAGCGGTTCTTC.

Regarding this clonotype: The junction differs from germline at one of its ends, possibly a read error. V and J are TRBV12-3 or TRBV12-4 and TRBJ2-3; 7 bases are shared with TRBD2. This CDR3 has 15 residues. The chain's CDR3 is CASSLGGSVADAQYF. CDR3 nucleotides: TGTGCCAGCAGTTTAGGCGGGAGCGTTGCAGATGCGCAGTATTTT.

This clonotype was counted between two and nine times. The genes are TRBV27 and TRBJ2-3; D uncertain. Trimming took 2 bases from V and 4 from J, leaving 10 bases between them. The CDR3 covers 14 residues. Germline-derived CDR1 and CDR2 are MNHEY and SMNVEV (reference sequence). The CDR3: CASSLTPPADTQYF. DNA of the CDR3: TGTGCCAGCAGTTTAACTCCCCCCGCAGATACGCAGTATTTT.

This chain uses TRBV12-3 or TRBV12-4 with TRBJ2-5, with TRBD1 matching over 8 bases. With 5 bases clipped from V and 5 bases from J, the junction kept 7 bases outside the gene matches. The CDR3 is made up of 14 amino acids. The CDR3, as DNA: TGTGCCAGCAGTGCCAGGGGGCTGGGGGAGACCCAGTACTTC. The encoded protein is CASSARGLGETQYF.

Comment on this clonotype: The junction differs from germline at one of its ends, possibly a read error. In DNA, the CDR3 is TGTGCTAGCAGTACGACAAGCTCTGGGGCCAACGTCCTGACTTTC. This codes for CASSTTSSGANVLTF. The rearrangement links TRBV12-3 or TRBV12-4 to TRBJ2-6; no reliable D call. The CDR3 loop spans 15 amino acids.

The chain uses TRBV7-9 and TRBJ2-7, with D unclear. Trimming left V 1 base short and J 0 bases short, with 16 bases between. This CDR3 has 17 residues. Germline loops: CDR1 SEHNR, CDR2 FQNEAQ (reference sequence). The CDR3 loop is CASSLVSHRKTSYEQYF. In DNA, the CDR3 is TGTGCCAGCAGCTTAGTATCCCACCGAAAGACCTCCTACGAGCAGTACTTC.

The table lists this clonotype with a few counts. DNA of the CDR3: TGTGCCTCTCAGCCTAGCGGGAGGGAGGAGACCCAGTACTTC. It yields the protein CASQPSGREETQYF. The chain joins TRBV2 to TRBJ2-5; 12 nucleotides line up with TRBD2. Germline V gives CDR1 SNHLY, CDR2 FYNNEI. V trimming: 11 bases; J trimming: 5 bases; junction bases outside the gene matches: 9. The CDR3 runs to 14 residues.

This clonotype has just a few counts. This chain connects TRBV29-1 to TRBJ2-3; D is uncertain. Germline CDR1 and CDR2: SQVTM and ANQGSEA. The CDR3 has 14 amino acids. V lost 0 bases and J 4 bases, leaving 11 bases between the germline ends. Here the CDR3 reads CSVEDLRRADTQYF. The DNA for the CDR3 is TGCAGCGTTGAAGATCTAAGGCGCGCAGATACGCAGTATTTT.

The V and J genes are TRBV15 and TRBJ2-3; TRBD2 aligns across 10 bases. V lost 4 bases to trimming and J lost 2 bases; unmatched junction nucleotides: 12. The CDR3 spans 18 residues. Germline V gene lookup returns CDR1 LNHNV and CDR2 YYDKDF (reference sequence). CDR3 nucleotides: TGTGCCACCAGCAAGGGGCTAGCGGGGGACCTCGTCACAGATACGCAGTATTTT. Translation gives CATSKGLAGDLVTDTQYF.

The chain recombines TRBV6-2 or TRBV6-3 with TRBJ1-2, with D unresolved. This CDR3 comprises 12 residues. Germline lookup yields CDR1 MNHEY and CDR2 SVGEGT. V was trimmed by 7 bases and J by 5 bases, leaving 11 bases between them. The CDR3 DNA sequence: TGTGCCAGCACTGCCGGGGAATATGGCTACACCTTC. Translated: CASTAGEYGYTF.

This clonotype was seen a handful of times. The V gene is TRBV28, the J gene TRBJ2-1; D uncertain. Trimming pared 8 bases from V and 3 bases from J, leaving 5 bases between. Per germline, CDR1 MDHEN and CDR2 SYDVKM. There are 11 residues in the CDR3. The CDR3 reads CASRRYNEQFF. The CDR3 DNA reads TGTGCCAGCCGACGCTACAATGAGCAGTTCTTC.

This chain joins TRBV4-2 and TRBJ2-4, with unresolved D. The CDR3 runs 17 residues. The V end was cut by 1 base, the J end by 6 bases, with 19 bases between. The germline CDR1 and CDR2 sequences are LGHNA and YNFKEQ. In DNA, the CDR3 is TGTGCCAGCAGCCAAGCGGGCTCCACGGGCATCGGAAACATTCAGTACTTC. It encodes CASSQAGSTGIGNIQYF.

This sequence joins TRBV20-1 and TRBJ2-1; D is ambiguous. This CDR3 has 14 residues. V was clipped by 3 bases and J by 2 bases, with 11 bases between them. Germline V gene data show CDR1 as DFQATT and CDR2 as SNEGSKA (reference sequence). As DNA, the CDR3 is TGCAGTGCTAGGGTCGTTATAGCCTACAATGAGCAGTTCTTC. Its translation is CSARVVIAYNEQFF.

This sequence joins TRBV28 and TRBJ2-2; D is uncertain. This CDR3 spans 14 amino acids. Trimming took 3 bases from V and 3 from J, leaving 8 bases between them. CDR1 is MDHEN, CDR2 SYDVKM, per germline. CDR3 amino acids: CASSLVGYTGELFF. CDR3 bases: TGTGCCAGCAGTTTGGTCGGCTACACCGGGGAGCTGTTTTTT.

This clonotype was counted a few times. The V and J genes are TRBV15 and TRBJ2-7; 10 bases map to TRBD2. The J call may be in error: the DNA end matches TRBJ2-5 better. CDR1 and CDR2 from the germline V gene are LNHNV and YYDKDF (reference sequence). There are 17 residues in the CDR3. CDR3 coding DNA: TGTGCCACCAGCACCCAGCCTAGCGGGGGCAGCGAAGGGACCCAGTACTTC. This encodes CATSTQPSGGSEGTQYF.

This chain uses TRBV10-3 with TRBJ2-3, with a tentative D call TRBD2 (5 bases). Germline values: CDR1 ENHRY, CDR2 SYGVKD. The CDR3 is 20 amino acids. The germline V and J ends were trimmed by 0 bases and 0 bases, with 22 bases remaining between them. CDR3 DNA sequence: TGTGCCATCAGTGAGTCGAACCGTTCCCGCCTAGCCTTTAGCACAGATACGCAGTATTTT. It is translated as CAISESNRSRLAFSTDTQYF.

The rearrangement joins TRBV15 to TRBJ1-2; no clear D gene. CDR1 LNHNV and CDR2 YYDKDF come from the germline V gene (reference sequence). Trimming pared 5 bases from V and 1 base from J, leaving 17 bases between. The CDR3 runs 16 residues. In DNA, the CDR3 is TGTGCCACCAGCCCCCGGGGAGGACGGGGTAACTATGGCTACACCTTC. Its protein is CATSPRGGRGNYGYTF.

The CDR3 loop is CASSLSWGRDTQYF. The CDR3 DNA is TGTGCCAGCAGCTTAAGCTGGGGTAGGGATACGCAGTATTTT. V gene TRBV7-9 combines with J gene TRBJ2-3; D gene ambiguous. The CDR3 totals 14 residues. Germline V gene sequence: CDR1 SEHNR, CDR2 FQNEAQ (reference sequence). V was cut by 2 bases and J by 6 bases, with 12 bases left in between.

This clonotype appeared many times. The chain carries TRBV25-1 and TRBJ2-7, with 8 bases fitting TRBD1. This CDR3 is built from 14 residues. Germline assignment: CDR1 MGHDK and CDR2 SYGVNS. V lost 5 bases, J lost 5 bases, and 8 bases stayed unmatched. DNA for the CDR3: TGTGCCAGCAGTCCCGACAGGGGTCAGAACGAGCAGTACTTC. Translated, it gives CASSPDRGQNEQYF.

In its sample, this clonotype was seen once. The genes are TRBV20-1 and TRBJ2-5, with 7 nucleotides matching TRBD2. Judging by the DNA end, TRBJ2-7 fits better; the J call may be wrong. Germline V gives CDR1 DFQATT, CDR2 SNEGSKA (reference sequence). The CDR3 loop spans 12 amino acids. The CDR3 DNA follows: TGCAGTGCTCCCTCTAGCGGATACGAGCAGTACTTC. Translating it yields CSAPSSGYEQYF.

About this clonotype itself: At one boundary the junction diverges from the germline segment, which might be a read error. The rearrangement joins TRBV20-1 to TRBJ2-1; D not resolved. Looked up from germline, CDR1 is DFQATT and CDR2 is SNEGSKA (reference sequence). This CDR3 is 13 amino acids long. The CDR3 nucleotides read TGCAGTGCTAGCTTGTGGCAAGACAATGAGCAGTTCTTT. This translates into CSASLWQDNEQFF.

This clonotype turned up a few times. The V call is TRBV20-1, the J call TRBJ2-5; D not certain. The germline V and J ends were trimmed by 2 bases and 4 bases, with 14 bases remaining between them. The CDR3 has 14 amino acids. The germline gives CDR1 DFQATT, CDR2 SNEGSKA (reference sequence). The CDR3 sequence is CSARNWGPGETQYF. In DNA, the CDR3 is TGCAGTGCTAGAAACTGGGGTCCGGGAGAGACCCAGTACTTC.